A single sample is the source of the 5 T cell receptor beta chains below, sequenced in a study of blood T cell repertoires in COVID-19. The method was immunoSEQ multiplex PCR; TCRdb's version includes in-frame clones alone and lacks a portion of them. The sample includes 190,000 or so clones, approximately 78% of them seen just once. Sample: peripheral blood. These receptors originate from a woman over 75 with active or convalescent COVID-19.

V is TRBV28 and J is TRBJ1-2; maybe TRBD1 (6 bases). Trimming took off 7 bases at V and 3 bases at J, with 15 bases between the two ends. This CDR3 comprises 14 residues. CDR1 and CDR2 (germline): MDHEN, SYDVKM. Written as DNA, the CDR3 is TGTGCCAGCACAGGTTTGAGGGGGTACTATGGCTACACCTTC. This encodes CASTGLRGYYGYTF.

The rearrangement uses TRBV2 and TRBJ1-1; TRBD1 matches 9 bases. This CDR3 is 14 amino acids long. The J segment lost 5 bases and the V segment lost 2 bases, leaving 3 bases of the junction unmatched. Germline V gene lookup returns CDR1 SNHLY and CDR2 FYNNEI. In DNA, the CDR3 is TGTGCCAGCAGTGAAAACAGGGGGCAGACTGAAGCTTTCTTT. As protein: CASSENRGQTEAFF.

The chain uses TRBV5-1 and TRBJ2-5, with 10 bases identical to TRBD1. Germline V gene sequence: CDR1 SGHRS, CDR2 YFSETQ. This CDR3 region has 14 residues. V lost 4 bases, J lost 4 bases, and 4 bases stayed unmatched. CDR3 amino acids: CASSRDRGGETQYF. CDR3 nucleotides: TGCGCCAGCAGCCGGGACAGGGGTGGAGAGACCCAGTACTTC.

This clone was detected only once. The genes are TRBV4-1 and TRBJ2-7, with a tentative D call TRBD2 (6 bases). CDR1 is MGHRA, CDR2 YSYEKL, per germline. The CDR3 spans 16 residues. V was cut by 0 bases and J by 4 bases, with 16 bases left in between. Written as DNA, the CDR3 is TGCGCCAGCAGCCAAGATCGGGGAGGTTCCCCTTACGAGCAGTACTTC. It specifies CASSQDRGGSPYEQYF.

The rearrangement uses TRBV6-2 or TRBV6-3 and TRBJ2-7; D possibly corresponds to TRBD1 (6 bases). This CDR3 has 13 residues. Germline CDR1 and CDR2: MNHEY and SVGEGT. V lost 5 bases, J lost 6 bases, and 14 bases lay in between. CDR3 bases: TGTGCCAGCAGTCCACAGGGAATTAGCGAGCAGTACTTC. It yields the protein CASSPQGISEQYF.